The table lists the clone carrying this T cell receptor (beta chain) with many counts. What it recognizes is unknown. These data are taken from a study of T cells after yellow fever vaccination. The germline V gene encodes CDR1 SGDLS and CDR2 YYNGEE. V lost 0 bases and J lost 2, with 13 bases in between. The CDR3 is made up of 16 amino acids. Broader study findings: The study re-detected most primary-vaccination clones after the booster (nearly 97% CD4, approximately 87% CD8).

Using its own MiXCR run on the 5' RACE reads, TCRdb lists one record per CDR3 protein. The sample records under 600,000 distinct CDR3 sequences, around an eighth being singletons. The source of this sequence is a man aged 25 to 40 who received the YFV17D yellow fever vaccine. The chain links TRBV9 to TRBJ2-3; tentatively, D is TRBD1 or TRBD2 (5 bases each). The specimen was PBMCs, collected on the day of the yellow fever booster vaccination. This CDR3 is CASSVDAGSTTDTQYF. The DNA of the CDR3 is TGTGCCAGCAGCGTAGACGCAGGGAGTACCACAGATACGCAGTATTTT.